A selection of T cell receptor beta chains follows, all from one sample in a study of brain metastases from non-small cell lung cancer. Measured with immunoSEQ multiplex PCR; TCRdb has only the in-frame clones, and not every one. The table shows almost 4,500 clones, with around 84% occurring only once. Material: tumor-adjacent normal tissue. The receptors shown here come from a donor over 35 with non-small cell lung cancer. Both conserved end residues are part of each CDR3. Each record gives: CDR3 DNA, CDR3 protein, D gene, clone size, V gene, J gene. The D gene is left open where the match is weak. Clone size appears in some rows only: once, few, many, or a class for an expanded clone.

cdr3_nt: TGTGCCAGCAGCTGGGAGGGGTTAGACCTCACAGATACGCAGTATTTT
cdr3_aa: CASSWEGLDLTDTQYF
d_call: TRBD2
clone_size: .
v_call: TRBV5-6
j_call: TRBJ2-3

cdr3_nt: TGTGCCAGCAGCCGACAGGGAATGGACACCGGGGAGCTGTTTTTT
cdr3_aa: CASSRQGMDTGELFF
d_call: TRBD1
clone_size: .
v_call: TRBV3-1/TRBV3-2
j_call: TRBJ2-2

cdr3_nt: TGTGCCAGCAGTTTATTGGGAGACACTAATGAAAAACTGTTTTTT
cdr3_aa: CASSLLGDTNEKLFF
d_call: .
clone_size: once
v_call: TRBV28
j_call: TRBJ1-4

cdr3_nt: TGTGCCAGCAGCTGGGACAGGGGGCGATCCGGGGAGACCCAGTACTTC
cdr3_aa: CASSWDRGRSGETQYF
d_call: TRBD1
clone_size: .
v_call: TRBV5-4
j_call: TRBJ2-5

cdr3_nt: TGTGCCAATCAGGTCATCCTAGCGGGAGTCACCTACGAGCAGTACTTC
cdr3_aa: CANQVILAGVTYEQYF
d_call: .
clone_size: .
v_call: TRBV21-1
j_call: TRBJ2-7

cdr3_nt: TGCAGCGCTCAGGGGACGACGGTCTACGAGCAGTACTTC
cdr3_aa: CSAQGTTVYEQYF
d_call: .
clone_size: .
v_call: TRBV29-1
j_call: TRBJ2-7

cdr3_nt: TGTGCCAGCACGAAAGGTACCTACGAGCAGTACTTC
cdr3_aa: CASTKGTYEQYF
d_call: .
clone_size: .
v_call: TRBV12-3/TRBV12-4
j_call: TRBJ2-7

cdr3_nt: TGTGCCAGCAGCGTAGGACCCGACAGGGAGTACGAGCAGTACTTC
cdr3_aa: CASSVGPDREYEQYF
d_call: TRBD1
clone_size: .
v_call: TRBV9
j_call: TRBJ2-7

cdr3_nt: TGTGCCAGCAGCCTACGATCGAATGAGCAGTTCTTC
cdr3_aa: CASSLRSNEQFF
d_call: .
clone_size: .
v_call: TRBV7-6
j_call: TRBJ2-1

cdr3_nt: TGTGCCAGCAGTTTTGGACTAGCACTCTACAATGAGCAGTTCTTC
cdr3_aa: CASSFGLALYNEQFF
d_call: TRBD2
clone_size: .
v_call: TRBV6-6
j_call: TRBJ2-1

cdr3_nt: TGCAGCGTTGCGGACAGGGATTATGGCTACACCTTC
cdr3_aa: CSVADRDYGYTF
d_call: TRBD1
clone_size: .
v_call: TRBV29-1
j_call: TRBJ1-2

cdr3_nt: TGTGCCAGCCGCACCGGGACAGGGGGCAACGAGCAGTACTTC
cdr3_aa: CASRTGTGGNEQYF
d_call: TRBD1
clone_size: .
v_call: TRBV6-5
j_call: TRBJ2-7

cdr3_nt: TGTGCCAGTAGTTACAGGGTCAATCAGCCCCAGCATTTT
cdr3_aa: CASSYRVNQPQHF
d_call: .
clone_size: .
v_call: TRBV19
j_call: TRBJ1-5

cdr3_nt: TGTGCCAGCAGCAGATCAGGGGGCAACGCCGGGGAGCTGTTTTTT
cdr3_aa: CASSRSGGNAGELFF
d_call: TRBD1
clone_size: few
v_call: TRBV7-2
j_call: TRBJ2-2

cdr3_nt: TGTGCCAGCACTCCCGGGTTGAACACTGAAGCTTTCTTT
cdr3_aa: CASTPGLNTEAFF
d_call: .
clone_size: .
v_call: TRBV12-3/TRBV12-4
j_call: TRBJ1-1

cdr3_nt: TGTGCCAGCAGTTTTTTATCCAGCGGGAGTTGGGAGACCCAGTACTTC
cdr3_aa: CASSFLSSGSWETQYF
d_call: TRBD2
clone_size: few
v_call: TRBV28
j_call: TRBJ2-5

cdr3_nt: TGTGCCACCGGGGACCCGCAGAACACCGGGGAGCTGTTTTTT
cdr3_aa: CATGDPQNTGELFF
d_call: .
clone_size: .
v_call: TRBV24-1
j_call: TRBJ2-2

cdr3_nt: TGTGCCAGCAGCCAAGGAGAACAGCCCCAGCATTTT
cdr3_aa: CASSQGEQPQHF
d_call: .
clone_size: once
v_call: TRBV3-1/TRBV3-2
j_call: TRBJ1-5

cdr3_nt: TGTGCCAGCAGCTTAGGAAATTCTGGCTACACCTTC
cdr3_aa: CASSLGNSGYTF
d_call: .
clone_size: .
v_call: TRBV5-4
j_call: TRBJ1-2

cdr3_nt: TGTGCCAGCAGCTTAACTGGGCGACAGGGGTTTGAGACCCAGTACTTC
cdr3_aa: CASSLTGRQGFETQYF
d_call: TRBD1
clone_size: few
v_call: TRBV7-3
j_call: TRBJ2-5

cdr3_nt: TGTGCCACCAGCAGAACAGGGGCACCCAAAAACATTCAGTACTTC
cdr3_aa: CATSRTGAPKNIQYF
d_call: TRBD1
clone_size: .
v_call: TRBV15
j_call: TRBJ2-4

cdr3_nt: TGCGCCAGCAGAAACTCGAGCTCCTACAATGAGCAGTTCTTC
cdr3_aa: CASRNSSSYNEQFF
d_call: .
clone_size: .
v_call: TRBV5-1
j_call: TRBJ2-1

cdr3_nt: TGTGCCAGCAGTCCTCCAACTAGCCCCAGGGAGTTCTTC
cdr3_aa: CASSPPTSPREFF
d_call: .
clone_size: .
v_call: TRBV7-9
j_call: TRBJ2-1